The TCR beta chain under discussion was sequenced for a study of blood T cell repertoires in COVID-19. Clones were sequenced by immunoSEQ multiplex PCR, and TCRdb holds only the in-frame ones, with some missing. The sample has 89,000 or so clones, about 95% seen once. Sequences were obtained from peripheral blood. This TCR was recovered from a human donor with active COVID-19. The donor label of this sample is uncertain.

Here the CDR3 DNA reads TGTGCCAGCAGCCCAGGAGGGGGCGGTTCTGGAAACACCATATATTTT. Translation: CASSPGGGGSGNTIYF. The chain employs TRBV9 and TRBJ1-3; TRBD1 matches at 7 bases. J was trimmed by 1 base and V by 4 bases; bases with no gene match: 8. Germline CDR1 SGDLS, CDR2 YYNGEE. The CDR3 is 16 amino acids.